The rows below give T cell receptor beta chains drawn from one sample of a study of Tregs in tolerant kidney transplant recipients. Only in-frame clones appear in the TCRdb table, and some are missing; sequencing was by immunoSEQ multiplex PCR. This sample has 110,000 or so clones, with roughly nine tenths found just once. Sequences were obtained from CD4+ T cells from blood. The receptor source for this set is a human donor in good health. Both conserved end residues are part of each CDR3. A D gene is named only where the DNA matches it firmly. Clone size, where shown, is once, few, many, or a class for clones that have expanded.

D gene	clone size	J gene	V gene	CDR3 DNA	CDR3 protein
TRBD1	.	TRBJ2-7	TRBV5-4	TGTGCCAGCAGCTTCCGGGACAGGGGCGCCTACGAGCAGTACTTC	CASSFRDRGAYEQYF
.	few	TRBJ1-1	TRBV7-3	TGTGCCAGCAGCTCTGGGCCGAACACTGAAGCTTTCTTT	CASSSGPNTEAFF
.	.	TRBJ2-1	TRBV6-4	TGTGCCTCCTCAGCATTCTCCTCCTACAATGAGCAGTTCTTC	CASSAFSSYNEQFF
.	.	TRBJ2-7	TRBV11-2	TGTGCCAGCAGCTTACAATTGGGACGGTGGGACGAGCAGTACTTC	CASSLQLGRWDEQYF
.	.	TRBJ1-2	TRBV6-4	TGTGCCAGCAGTGAAGCCACAATCCACAATCCGGGTCTCTATGGCTACACCTTC	CASSEATIHNPGLYGYTF
TRBD2	.	TRBJ2-3	TRBV19	TGTGCCAGTAGTATCGAACTAGCGGCACGCACAGATACGCAGTATTTT	CASSIELAARTDTQYF
.	.	TRBJ1-2	TRBV18	TGTGCCAGCTCACCGGGGGACATCGCAAGCTATGGCTACACCTTC	CASSPGDIASYGYTF
TRBD2	once	TRBJ2-1	TRBV5-6	TGTGCCAGCAGTTCGGCGTATCGCGGGAGCTCCTACAATGAGCAGTTCTTC	CASSSAYRGSSYNEQFF
.	.	TRBJ1-5	TRBV30	TGTGCCTGGAGCCTCACAAACGGACCGAGCAATCAGCCCCAGCATTTT	CAWSLTNGPSNQPQHF
TRBD1	.	TRBJ2-3	TRBV2	TGTGCCAGCAGGGCGGGACAGGTCACAGATACGCAGTATTTT	CASRAGQVTDTQYF
.	.	TRBJ1-4	TRBV5-1	TGCGCCAGCAGCTTGGAGGGACTTAATGAAAAACTGTTTTTT	CASSLEGLNEKLFF
TRBD2	.	TRBJ2-3	TRBV11-1	TGTGCCAGCAGCTTAGCCTTGAGCGGGGGGGCCGGAGATACGCAGTATTTT	CASSLALSGGAGDTQYF
.	.	TRBJ1-1	TRBV5-1	TGCGCCAGCAGCTTGCAGGGGCGGGGCACTGAAGCTTTCTTT	CASSLQGRGTEAFF
.	once	TRBJ2-1	TRBV5-6	TGTGCCAGCACCGATCAAAGGGGACGCTCCTACAATGAGCAGTTCTTC	CASTDQRGRSYNEQFF